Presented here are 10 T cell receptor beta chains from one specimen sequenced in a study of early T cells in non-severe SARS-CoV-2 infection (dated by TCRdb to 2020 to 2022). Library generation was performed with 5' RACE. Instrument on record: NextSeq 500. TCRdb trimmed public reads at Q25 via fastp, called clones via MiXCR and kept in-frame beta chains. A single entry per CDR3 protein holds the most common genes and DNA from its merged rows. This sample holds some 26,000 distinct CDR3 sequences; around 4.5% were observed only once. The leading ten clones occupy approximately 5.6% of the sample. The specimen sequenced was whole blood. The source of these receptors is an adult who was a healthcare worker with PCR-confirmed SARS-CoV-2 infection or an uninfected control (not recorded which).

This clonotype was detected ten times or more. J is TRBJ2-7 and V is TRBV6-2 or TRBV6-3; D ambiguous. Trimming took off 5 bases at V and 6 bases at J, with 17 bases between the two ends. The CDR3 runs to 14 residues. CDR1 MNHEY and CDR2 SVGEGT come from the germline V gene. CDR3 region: CASSRRRAVTEQYF. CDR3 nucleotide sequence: TGTGCCAGCAGTCGACGTCGGGCAGTAACCGAGCAGTACTTC.

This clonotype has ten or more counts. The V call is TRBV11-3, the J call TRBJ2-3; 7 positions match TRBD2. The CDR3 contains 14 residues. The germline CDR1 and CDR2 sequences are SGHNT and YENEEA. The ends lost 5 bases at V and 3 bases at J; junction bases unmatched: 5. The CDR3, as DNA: TGTGCCAGCAGCCCGGGGGGATTGACAGATACGCAGTATTTT. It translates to CASSPGGLTDTQYF.

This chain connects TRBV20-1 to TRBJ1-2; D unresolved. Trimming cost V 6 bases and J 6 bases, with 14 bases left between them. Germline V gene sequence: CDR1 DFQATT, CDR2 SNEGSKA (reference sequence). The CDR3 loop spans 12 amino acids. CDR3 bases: TGCAGTGCCCCTACCGGGGTGAATGGCTACACCTTC. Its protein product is CSAPTGVNGYTF.

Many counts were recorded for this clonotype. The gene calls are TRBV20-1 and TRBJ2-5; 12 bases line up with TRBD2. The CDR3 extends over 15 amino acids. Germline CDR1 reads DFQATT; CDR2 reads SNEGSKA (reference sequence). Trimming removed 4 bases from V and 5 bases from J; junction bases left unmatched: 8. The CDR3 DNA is TGCAGTGCTATTCTAGCGGGGGGGCGGTCGGAGACCCAGTACTTC. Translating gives CSAILAGGRSETQYF.

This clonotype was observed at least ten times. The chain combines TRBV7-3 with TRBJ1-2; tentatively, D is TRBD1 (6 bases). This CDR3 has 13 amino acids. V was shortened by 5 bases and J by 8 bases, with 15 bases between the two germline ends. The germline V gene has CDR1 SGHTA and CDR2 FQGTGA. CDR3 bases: TGTGCCAGCAGCAACAACAGGGCGGAGGGCTACACCTTC. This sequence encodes CASSNNRAEGYTF.

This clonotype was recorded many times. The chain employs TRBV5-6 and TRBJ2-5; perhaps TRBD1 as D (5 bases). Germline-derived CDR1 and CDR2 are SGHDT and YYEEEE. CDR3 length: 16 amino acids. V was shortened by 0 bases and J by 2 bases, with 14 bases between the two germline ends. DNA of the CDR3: TGTGCCAGCAGCTTGGTAGGGGCCGCTAGTCAAGAGACCCAGTACTTC. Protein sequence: CASSLVGAASQETQYF.

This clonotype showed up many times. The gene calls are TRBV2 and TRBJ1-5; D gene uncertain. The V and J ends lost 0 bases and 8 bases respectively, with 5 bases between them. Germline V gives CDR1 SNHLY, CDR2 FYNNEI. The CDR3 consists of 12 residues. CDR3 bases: TGTGCCAGCAGTGAAGCAAGGGAGCCCCAGCATTTT. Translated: CASSEAREPQHF. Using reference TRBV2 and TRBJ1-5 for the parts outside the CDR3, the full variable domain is EPEVTQTPSHQVTQMGQEVILRCVPISNHLYFYWYRQILGQKVEFLVSFYNNEISEKSEIFDDQFSVERPDGSNFTLKIRSTKLEDSAMYFCASSEAREPQHFGDGTRLSIL.

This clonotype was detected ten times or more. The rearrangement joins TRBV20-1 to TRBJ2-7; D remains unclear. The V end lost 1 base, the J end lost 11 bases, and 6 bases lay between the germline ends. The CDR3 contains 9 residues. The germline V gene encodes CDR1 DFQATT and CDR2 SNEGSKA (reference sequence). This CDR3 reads CSARGTEYF. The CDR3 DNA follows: TGCAGTGCTAGAGGGACGGAGTACTTC.

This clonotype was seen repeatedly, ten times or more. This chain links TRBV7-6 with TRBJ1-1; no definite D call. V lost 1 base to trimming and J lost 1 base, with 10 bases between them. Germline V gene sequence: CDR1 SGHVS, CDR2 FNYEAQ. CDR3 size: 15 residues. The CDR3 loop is CASSLEAGQNTEAFF. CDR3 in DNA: TGTGCCAGCAGCTTAGAGGCAGGCCAGAACACTGAAGCTTTCTTT.

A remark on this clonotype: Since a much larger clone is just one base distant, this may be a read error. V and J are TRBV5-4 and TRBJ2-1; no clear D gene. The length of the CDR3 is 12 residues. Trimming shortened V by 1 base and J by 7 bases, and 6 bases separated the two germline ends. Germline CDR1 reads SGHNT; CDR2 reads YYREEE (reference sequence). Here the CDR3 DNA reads TGTGCCAGCAGCTTGCCGAGGAATGAGCAGTTCTTC. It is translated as CASSLPRNEQFF.